This T cell receptor beta chain was sequenced during a study of T cell responses to AZD1222 COVID-19 vaccine. Overall study results and limits: Vaccination with two AZD1222 doses was followed by a rise in Spike-specific TCR breadth and depth.

The repertoire was sequenced with immunoSEQ multiplex PCR; TCRdb's copy has only in-frame clones and lacks some. In the table there are about 150,000 clones, 90% to 95% of which are singletons. Between the trimmed V and J ends, which lost 4 bases and 0 bases, there was a span of 13 bases. There are 16 residues in the CDR3. The germline V gene has CDR1 MGHRA and CDR2 YSYEKL. Worth noting for this clone: Its antigen is still unknown.

The source is an adult who received the AZD1222 COVID-19 vaccine. The chain couples TRBV4-1 to TRBJ1-3; D remains ambiguous. This material consisted of peripheral blood, taken 28 days after the second AZD1222 dose. The CDR3 region is CASSLEDGISGNTIYF. Here the CDR3 DNA reads TGCGCCAGCAGCCTCGAGGACGGAATCTCTGGAAACACCATATATTTT.